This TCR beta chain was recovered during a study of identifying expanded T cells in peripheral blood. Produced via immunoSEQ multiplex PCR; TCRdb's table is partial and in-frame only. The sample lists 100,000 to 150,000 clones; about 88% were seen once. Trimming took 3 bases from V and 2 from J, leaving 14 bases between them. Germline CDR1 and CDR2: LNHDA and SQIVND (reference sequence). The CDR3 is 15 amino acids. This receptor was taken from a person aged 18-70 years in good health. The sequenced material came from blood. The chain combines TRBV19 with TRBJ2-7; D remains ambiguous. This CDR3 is CASSMGQTLTYEQYF. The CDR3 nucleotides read TGTGCCAGTAGTATGGGTCAGACACTAACCTACGAGCAGTACTTC.